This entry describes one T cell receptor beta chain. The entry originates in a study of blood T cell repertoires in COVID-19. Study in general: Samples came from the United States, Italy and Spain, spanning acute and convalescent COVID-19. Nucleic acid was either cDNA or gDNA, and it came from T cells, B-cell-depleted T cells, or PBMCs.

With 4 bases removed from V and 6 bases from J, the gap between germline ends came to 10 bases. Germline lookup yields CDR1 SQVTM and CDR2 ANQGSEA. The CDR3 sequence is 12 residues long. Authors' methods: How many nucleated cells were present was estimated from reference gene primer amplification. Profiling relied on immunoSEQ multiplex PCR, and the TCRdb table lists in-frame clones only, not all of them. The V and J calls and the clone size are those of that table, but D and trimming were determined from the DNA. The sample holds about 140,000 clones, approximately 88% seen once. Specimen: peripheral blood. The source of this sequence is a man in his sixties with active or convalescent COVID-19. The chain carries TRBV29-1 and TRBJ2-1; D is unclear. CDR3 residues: CSVGITSNEQFF. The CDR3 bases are TGCAGCGTTGGCATCACGAGCAATGAGCAGTTCTTC.